This is a list of T cell receptor beta chains from one sample in a study of cytomegalovirus exposure and HLA in healthy donors. Assay used: immunoSEQ multiplex PCR; TCRdb lists only in-frame clones, some missing. The sample lists 200,000 to 250,000 clones, 70% to 90% seen once, with less than 7% in the top ten. Sequencing was done on a sample of PBMCs. These receptors came from a young woman in good health and CMV-seronegative. Each CDR3 is given with its conserved first and last residue. Each record gives: D gene, J gene, clone size, V gene, CDR3 protein, CDR3 DNA. D genes are given only for firm matches. Clone size, where shown, is once, few, many, or a class for clones that have expanded.

D gene: TRBD2
J gene: TRBJ2-1
clone size: .
V gene: TRBV7-8
CDR3 protein: CASSFAGLGVFNEQFF
CDR3 DNA: TGTGCCAGCAGCTTTGCCGGACTAGGAGTGTTCAATGAGCAGTTCTTC

D gene: TRBD2
J gene: TRBJ2-7
clone size: .
V gene: TRBV4-1
CDR3 protein: CASSQTAGAQYEQYF
CDR3 DNA: TGCGCCAGCAGCCAAACAGCGGGAGCACAGTACGAGCAGTACTTC

D gene: TRBD1
J gene: TRBJ1-5
clone size: .
V gene: TRBV7-6
CDR3 protein: CASSSGQDNQPQHF
CDR3 DNA: TGTGCCAGCAGCTCAGGACAGGATAATCAGCCCCAGCATTTT

D gene: .
J gene: TRBJ2-2
clone size: .
V gene: TRBV10-3
CDR3 protein: CAIMGGRDTGELFF
CDR3 DNA: TGTGCCATCATGGGGGGACGTGACACCGGGGAGCTGTTTTTT

D gene: TRBD1
J gene: TRBJ1-1
clone size: .
V gene: TRBV9
CDR3 protein: CASSGTGGAGTEAFF
CDR3 DNA: TGTGCCAGCAGCGGGACAGGGGGCGCAGGCACTGAAGCTTTCTTT

D gene: .
J gene: TRBJ2-3
clone size: .
V gene: TRBV19
CDR3 protein: CASRGGATDTQYF
CDR3 DNA: TGTGCCAGTAGGGGGGGGGCCACAGATACGCAGTATTTT

D gene: TRBD1
J gene: TRBJ1-2
clone size: .
V gene: TRBV7-8
CDR3 protein: CASSPQDRNYGYTF
CDR3 DNA: TGTGCCAGCAGCCCCCAGGACAGGAACTATGGCTACACCTTC

D gene: .
J gene: TRBJ1-1
clone size: .
V gene: TRBV30
CDR3 protein: CALLVGSQTQAFF
CDR3 DNA: TGTGCTTTACTAGTCGGGAGTCAGACGCAGGCTTTCTTT

D gene: TRBD2
J gene: TRBJ2-1
clone size: .
V gene: TRBV10-1
CDR3 protein: CASRGGTSGPNEQFF
CDR3 DNA: TGCGCCAGCAGGGGGGGGACTAGCGGTCCCAATGAGCAGTTCTTC

D gene: TRBD2
J gene: TRBJ2-1
clone size: .
V gene: TRBV5-1
CDR3 protein: CASSSGLAGHRDEQFF
CDR3 DNA: TGCGCCAGCAGCTCGGGACTAGCGGGTCATAGGGATGAGCAGTTCTTC

D gene: TRBD2
J gene: TRBJ2-2
clone size: .
V gene: TRBV27
CDR3 protein: CASSLWTSGTGELFF
CDR3 DNA: TGTGCCAGCAGTTTATGGACTAGCGGCACCGGGGAGCTGTTTTTT

D gene: .
J gene: TRBJ1-2
clone size: .
V gene: TRBV29-1
CDR3 protein: CSVHPGTGGYGYTF
CDR3 DNA: TGCAGCGTTCACCCGGGCACCGGGGGCTATGGCTACACCTTC

D gene: .
J gene: TRBJ2-2
clone size: .
V gene: TRBV5-6
CDR3 protein: CASRKEDTGELFF
CDR3 DNA: TGTGCCAGCAGAAAGGAGGACACCGGGGAGCTGTTTTTT

D gene: TRBD1
J gene: TRBJ1-5
clone size: many
V gene: TRBV4-2
CDR3 protein: CASSLTGNQPQHF
CDR3 DNA: TGTGCCAGCAGCTTGACAGGGAATCAGCCCCAGCATTTT

D gene: .
J gene: TRBJ2-1
clone size: .
V gene: TRBV5-1
CDR3 protein: CASRWGLAPQQQFF
CDR3 DNA: TGCGCCAGCAGGTGGGGCCTAGCGCCGCAACAGCAGTTCTTC

D gene: TRBD1
J gene: TRBJ1-1
clone size: .
V gene: TRBV28
CDR3 protein: CASTWTGRNTEAFF
CDR3 DNA: TGTGCCAGCACCTGGACAGGGCGGAACACTGAAGCTTTCTTT

D gene: .
J gene: TRBJ2-1
clone size: .
V gene: TRBV27
CDR3 protein: CASSFGSFANNEQFF
CDR3 DNA: TGTGCCAGCAGTTTTGGTAGTTTCGCGAACAATGAGCAGTTCTTC